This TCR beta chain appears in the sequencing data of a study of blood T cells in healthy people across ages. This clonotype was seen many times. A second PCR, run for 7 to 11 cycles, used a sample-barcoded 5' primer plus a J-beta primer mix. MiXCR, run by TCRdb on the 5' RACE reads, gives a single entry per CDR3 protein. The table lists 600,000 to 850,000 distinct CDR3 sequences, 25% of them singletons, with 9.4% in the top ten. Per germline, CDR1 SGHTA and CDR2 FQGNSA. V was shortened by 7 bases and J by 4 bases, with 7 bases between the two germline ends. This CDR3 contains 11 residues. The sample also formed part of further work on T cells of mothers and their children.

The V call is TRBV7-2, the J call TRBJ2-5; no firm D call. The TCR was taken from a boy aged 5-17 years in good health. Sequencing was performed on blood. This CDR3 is CASTSGETQYF. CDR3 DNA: TGTGCCAGCACCTCAGGAGAGACCCAGTACTTC.